Presented here are 2 T cell receptor beta chains from one specimen sequenced in a study of cytomegalovirus exposure and HLA in healthy donors. A multiplex PCR was run with 60 Vbeta primers and 13 Jbeta primers. The assay was immunoSEQ multiplex PCR, and TCRdb's table has in-frame clones only and misses some. The table lists 150,000 to 200,000 clones, 70% to 80% of them singletons, with over 1.5% in the top ten. The sequenced material came from PBMCs. These receptors all come from a girl aged 10-17 years in good health and CMV-seropositive.

This chain joins TRBV5-4 and TRBJ2-1; 7 bases map to TRBD1. Germline V gene lookup returns CDR1 SGHNT and CDR2 YYREEE (reference sequence). J gave up 0 bases and V 1 base, and 4 bases lay outside the gene matches. The CDR3 has 16 amino acids. The CDR3: CASSLKGAGSYNEQFF. The DNA of the CDR3 is TGTGCCAGCAGCTTGAAGGGGGCTGGCTCCTACAATGAGCAGTTCTTC.

This chain connects TRBV7-9 to TRBJ2-1, with 10 bases aligning to TRBD1. This CDR3 is 16 amino acids long. V was pared by 5 bases and J by 4 bases, with 8 bases of the junction left unmatched. CDR1 is SEHNR and CDR2 is FQNEAQ in the germline V gene (reference sequence). CDR3 sequence: CASSRLDRGVYNEQFF. DNA of the CDR3: TGTGCCAGCAGCCGCCTGGACAGGGGGGTATACAATGAGCAGTTCTTC.